This T cell receptor (beta chain) was captured by sequencing in a study of blood T cell repertoires in COVID-19. Study-wide context: The samples span acute and convalescent COVID-19 from the United States, Italy and Spain.

CDR1 and CDR2 (germline): SNHLY, FYNNEI. Between the trimmed V and J ends, which lost 6 bases and 4 bases, there was a span of 28 bases. This CDR3 spans 19 amino acids. TCRdb's copy holds only in-frame clones and misses some; the assay was immunoSEQ multiplex PCR. The sample has 110,000 to 150,000 clones, around 84% seen once. Sequenced material: peripheral blood. The chain carries TRBV2 and TRBJ2-1; perhaps TRBD1 as D (10 bases). The TCR was taken from a human donor in a cohort sampled during active COVID-19. CDR3 region: CASRPGQGKYSGSYNEQFF. CDR3 DNA: TGTGCCAGCAGACCGGGACAGGGGAAATATAGCGGGAGTTACAATGAGCAGTTCTTC. The whole variable domain, filled in from reference TRBV2 and TRBJ2-1, reads EPEVTQTPSHQVTQMGQEVILRCVPISNHLYFYWYRQILGQKVEFLVSFYNNEISEKSEIFDDQFSVERPDGSNFTLKIRSTKLEDSAMYFCASRPGQGKYSGSYNEQFFGPGTRLTVL.